The clone carrying this TCR beta chain was picked up a small number of times. Per germline, CDR1 SEHNR and CDR2 FQNEAQ (reference sequence). V was trimmed by 2 bases and J by 11 bases, leaving 21 bases between them. The CDR3 length is 15 residues. Primers used in a second PCR of roughly 6 to 11 cycles were a sample-barcoded 5' primer and a J-beta primer mix. TCRdb called the 5' RACE reads again in MiXCR, with one record for every CDR3 protein. The sample holds approximately 900,000 distinct CDR3 sequences, approximately 32% seen once. These data come from a study of blood T cells in healthy people across ages. Separately, the same data were catalogued under a study of T cells of mothers and their children.

The chain carries TRBV7-9 and TRBJ1-1, with D uncertain. The sequence derives from a woman in her thirties or forties in good health. Sequencing used blood. This CDR3 reads CASSLKGQKTSGAFF. The CDR3 DNA is TGTGCCAGCAGCTTAAAAGGTCAGAAAACCTCCGGGGCTTTCTTT. Looking up the rest from reference TRBV7-9 and TRBJ1-1 gives the full variable domain: DTGVSQNPRHKITKRGQNVTFRCDPISEHNRLYWYRQTLGQGPEFLTYFQNEAQLEKSRLLSDRFSAERPKGSFSTLEIQRTEQGDSAMYLCASSLKGQKTSGAFFGQGTRLTVV.